Listed below are T cell receptor beta chains from one sample, sequenced in a study of cytomegalovirus exposure and HLA in healthy donors. The data were produced by immunoSEQ multiplex PCR, yet TCRdb's version contains in-frame clones alone and is incomplete. The sample has about 160,000 clones; 85% are singletons. The sample taken for sequencing was PBMCs. These receptors came from a man between 18 and 29 years old in good health and CMV-seropositive. CDR3s include the opening cysteine and the closing phenylalanine or tryptophan. A D gene is named only where the DNA matches it firmly. Some rows have no size entry. The others give once, few or many, or a class for an expanded clone.

TRBV11-1	-	TRBJ2-1	-	CASSLTGLNNEQFF	TGTGCCAGCAGCTTAACGGGACTGAACAATGAGCAGTTCTTC
TRBV5-6	-	TRBJ2-5	TRBD1	CASSLGQGETQYF	TGTGCCAGCAGCTTGGGACAGGGAGAGACCCAGTACTTC
TRBV7-9	-	TRBJ2-3	-	CASNPPGRGDTQYF	TGTGCCAGCAACCCGCCGGGGCGGGGAGATACGCAGTATTTT
TRBV18	few	TRBJ2-1	TRBD2	CASSLQSSGGAWDEQFF	TGTGCCAGCTCACTACAATCGAGCGGGGGGGCCTGGGATGAGCAGTTCTTC
TRBV7-9	-	TRBJ1-1	TRBD1	CASSLAGQINTEAFF	TGTGCCAGCAGCTTAGCGGGACAGATTAACACTGAAGCTTTCTTT
TRBV7-2	once	TRBJ1-1	TRBD1	CASSTGQGMNTEAFF	TGTGCCAGCAGCACCGGACAGGGAATGAACACTGAAGCTTTCTTT
TRBV4-3	once	TRBJ1-1	-	CASSQGRVNTEAFF	TGCGCCAGCAGCCAAGGCAGGGTGAACACTGAAGCTTTCTTT
TRBV2	-	TRBJ2-1	-	CASSELREASVGSYNEQFF	TGTGCCAGCAGTGAACTGAGGGAGGCGAGCGTCGGCTCCTACAATGAGCAGTTCTTC
TRBV18	-	TRBJ1-2	TRBD1	CASSPTTGTGYTF	TGTGCCAGCTCGCCGACGACAGGGACGGGCTACACCTTC
TRBV7-3	-	TRBJ1-6	TRBD1	CASSQGASSPLHF	TGTGCCAGCAGTCAGGGGGCTAGTTCACCCCTCCACTTT
TRBV2	-	TRBJ1-6	-	CASSPQGNSPLHF	TGTGCCAGCAGCCCCCAGGGGAATTCACCCCTCCACTTT
TRBV29-1	-	TRBJ2-7	TRBD2	CSVLSGEDYEQYF	TGCAGCGTTTTGAGCGGGGAGGACTACGAGCAGTACTTC
TRBV14	-	TRBJ1-2	-	CASSQQGVDGYTF	TGTGCCAGCAGCCAACAGGGCGTGGATGGCTACACCTTC
TRBV25-1	few	TRBJ1-4	-	CASTESGHEKLFF	TGTGCCAGCACCGAGAGCGGTCATGAAAAACTGTTTTTT
TRBV7-9	-	TRBJ2-4	-	CASSLAENSQYF	TGTGCCAGCAGCTTAGCGGAAAACAGTCAGTACTTC
TRBV7-9	-	TRBJ2-7	TRBD1	CASSPRTGTSYEQYF	TGTGCCAGCAGCCCCAGGACAGGGACCTCCTACGAGCAGTACTTC
TRBV5-6	-	TRBJ2-5	TRBD1	CASRLGTGIQETQYF	TGTGCCAGCAGGCTCGGGACAGGGATACAAGAGACCCAGTACTTC
TRBV5-1	-	TRBJ1-1	TRBD1	CASSFDRDRSFF	TGCGCCAGCAGCTTCGACAGGGATCGGTCTTTCTTT
TRBV4-3	-	TRBJ2-5	-	CASSQRKGGAEETQYF	TGCGCCAGCAGCCAACGCAAGGGGGGGGCCGAGGAGACCCAGTACTTC
TRBV5-1	-	TRBJ1-5	-	CASSLAGDSNQPQHF	TGCGCCAGCAGCTTGGCCGGGGATAGCAATCAGCCCCAGCATTTT
TRBV21-1	once	TRBJ1-6	-	CATILREERAHPLNSPLHF	TGTGCCACCATACTTAGGGAGGAAAGGGCGCACCCCCTAAATTCACCCCTCCACTTT
TRBV6-5	-	TRBJ2-7	-	CASSSSGATSSYEQYF	TGTGCCAGCAGTTCCTCAGGCGCTACTAGCTCCTACGAGCAGTACTTC